These T cell receptor beta chains were read from a single sample in a study of post-analysis software for immune sequencing data. One entry per CDR3 protein results from TCRdb running MiXCR on the PCR reads. Of 350,000 to 450,000 distinct CDR3 sequences in the sample, 35% to 45% are singletons; the top ten hold around 8%. Sequenced material: blood. The receptor source for this set is a girl aged 2 to 9 with multiple sclerosis. Both conserved end residues are part of each CDR3. A D gene is named only where the DNA matches it firmly. For some rows the clone size is stated as once, few or many, or as a class when expanded; others skip it.

V gene	clone size	CDR3 length	J gene	D gene	CDR3 protein	CDR3 DNA
TRBV6-6	-	11	TRBJ1-5	-	CASSSPGPPHF	TGTGCCAGCAGTTCACCGGGCCCTCCGCATTTT
TRBV10-3	few	14	TRBJ1-4	TRBD1	CAISPGQGGEKLFF	TGTGCCATCAGCCCGGGGCAGGGGGGCGAAAAACTGTTTTTT
TRBV6-1	-	14	TRBJ2-1	-	CASSEWDPYNEQFF	TGTGCCAGCAGTGAATGGGACCCCTACAATGAGCAGTTCTTC
TRBV15	few	13	TRBJ1-2	-	CATREHPAYGYTF	TGTGCCACCAGGGAGCATCCTGCCTATGGCTACACCTTC
TRBV5-1	-	15	TRBJ2-7	-	CASSLAGRGLNEQYF	TGCGCCAGCAGCTTGGCCGGCAGGGGCCTGAACGAGCAGTACTTC
TRBV20-1	-	13	TRBJ2-3	-	CSASVFRNRAQYF	TGCAGTGCTAGTGTCTTCCGGAACCGGGCGCAGTATTTT
TRBV9	-	15	TRBJ1-1	-	CASSQSGTQYTEAFF	TGTGCCAGCAGCCAATCAGGGACACAGTACACTGAAGCTTTCTTT
TRBV6-1	-	13	TRBJ2-3	-	CASKPRVPDTQYF	TGTGCCAGCAAACCGAGGGTACCAGATACGCAGTATTTT
TRBV29-1	-	11	TRBJ1-2	-	CSDFEWEGYTF	TGCAGCGACTTCGAATGGGAAGGCTACACCTTC
TRBV20-1	few	13	TRBJ2-3	-	CSAGGTSTDTQYF	TGCAGTGCTGGGGGGACATCCACAGATACGCAGTATTTT
TRBV7-2	-	14	TRBJ2-7	TRBD2	CASSTGTSVYEQYF	TGTGCCAGCAGCACCGGGACTAGCGTCTACGAGCAGTACTTC
TRBV19	-	13	TRBJ1-6	-	CASSLGRDSPLHF	TGTGCCAGTAGCCTCGGCCGGGATTCACCCCTCCACTTT
TRBV28	-	16	TRBJ1-5	TRBD1	CASIFRDRTLDQPQHF	TGTGCCAGCATCTTCCGGGACAGAACTTTAGATCAGCCCCAGCATTTT
TRBV6-2/TRBV6-3	-	13	TRBJ1-1	-	CASSYLLNTEAFF	TGTGCCAGCAGTTACCTGCTGAACACTGAAGCTTTCTTT
TRBV20-1	few	16	TRBJ2-5	TRBD1	CSAPDLFGQGIETQYF	TGCAGTGCTCCCGACTTATTCGGACAGGGGATTGAGACCCAGTACTTC
TRBV6-6	-	15	TRBJ1-1	-	CASSYRGGKNTEAFF	TGTGCCAGCAGTTACAGGGGTGGGAAAAACACTGAAGCTTTCTTT
TRBV6-5	-	18	TRBJ2-7	TRBD1	CASSYSNPRQGGLYEQYF	TGTGCCAGCAGTTACTCGAACCCGAGACAGGGGGGACTCTACGAGCAGTACTTC
TRBV27	-	13	TRBJ1-2	-	CASSPLPLYGYTF	TGTGCCAGCAGCCCACTCCCCCTCTATGGCTACACCTTC
TRBV20-1	-	10	TRBJ2-1	-	CSARDTSRFF	TGCAGTGCTAGGGATACCTCGAGGTTCTTC
TRBV28	-	14	TRBJ2-1	-	CASNLARLDNEQFF	TGTGCCAGCAACTTAGCGCGACTCGACAATGAGCAGTTCTTC
TRBV15	-	14	TRBJ1-2	TRBD1	CATSRGTGEVGYTF	TGTGCCACCAGCCGCGGGACAGGGGAGGTTGGCTACACCTTC
TRBV5-5	-	15	TRBJ2-7	TRBD1	CASSPYTDRGYEQYF	TGTGCCAGCAGCCCATATACAGACAGGGGCTACGAGCAGTACTTC
TRBV7-2	-	16	TRBJ1-5	-	CASSLERHRGNQPQHF	TGTGCCAGCAGCTTAGAAAGACACAGGGGCAATCAGCCCCAGCATTTT
TRBV29-1	few	14	TRBJ2-3	TRBD2	CSVGLAGLTDTQYF	TGCAGCGTTGGTCTAGCGGGGCTCACAGATACGCAGTATTTT
TRBV5-1	-	15	TRBJ2-3	TRBD2	CASSRLAGITDTQYF	TGCGCCAGCAGCAGACTAGCGGGTATAACAGATACGCAGTATTTT
TRBV7-9	-	13	TRBJ1-4	-	CASSFGEIEKLFF	TGTGCCAGCAGCTTCGGGGAAATTGAAAAACTGTTTTTT